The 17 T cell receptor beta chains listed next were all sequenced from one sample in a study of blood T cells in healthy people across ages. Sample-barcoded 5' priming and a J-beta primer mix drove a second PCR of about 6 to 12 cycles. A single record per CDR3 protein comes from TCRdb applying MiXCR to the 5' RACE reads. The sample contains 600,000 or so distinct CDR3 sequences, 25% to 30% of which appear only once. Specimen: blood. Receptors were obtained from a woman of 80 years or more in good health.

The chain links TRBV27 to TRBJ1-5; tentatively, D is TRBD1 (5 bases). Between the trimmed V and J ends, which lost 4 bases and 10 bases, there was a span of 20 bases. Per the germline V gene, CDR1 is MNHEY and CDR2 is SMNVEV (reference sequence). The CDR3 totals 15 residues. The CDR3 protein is CASSSWGKSNRPQHF. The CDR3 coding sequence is TGTGCCAGCAGTTCATGGGGCAAATCTAATCGACCCCAGCATTTT.

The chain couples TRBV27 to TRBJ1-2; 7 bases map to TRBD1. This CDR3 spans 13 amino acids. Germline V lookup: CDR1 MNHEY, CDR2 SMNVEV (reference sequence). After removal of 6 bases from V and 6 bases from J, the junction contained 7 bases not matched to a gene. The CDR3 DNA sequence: TGTGCCAGCAGACCGAGGGGGCTAGATGGCTACACCTTC. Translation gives CASRPRGLDGYTF.

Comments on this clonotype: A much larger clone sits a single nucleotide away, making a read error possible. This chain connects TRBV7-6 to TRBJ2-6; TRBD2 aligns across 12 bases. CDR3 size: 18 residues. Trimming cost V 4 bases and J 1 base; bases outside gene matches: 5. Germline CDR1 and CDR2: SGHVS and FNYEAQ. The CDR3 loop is CASSSGLAGRSGANVLTF. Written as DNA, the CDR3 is TGTGCCAGCAGCTCTGGACTAGCGGGGAGATCTGGGGCCAACGTCCTGACTTTC.

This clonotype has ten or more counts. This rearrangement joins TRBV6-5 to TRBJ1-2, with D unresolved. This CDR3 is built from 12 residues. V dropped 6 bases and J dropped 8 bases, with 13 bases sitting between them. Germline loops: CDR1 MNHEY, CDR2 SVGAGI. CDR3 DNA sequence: TGTGCCAGCAGCAACGGTATGGGAGGCTACACCTTC. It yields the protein CASSNGMGGYTF.

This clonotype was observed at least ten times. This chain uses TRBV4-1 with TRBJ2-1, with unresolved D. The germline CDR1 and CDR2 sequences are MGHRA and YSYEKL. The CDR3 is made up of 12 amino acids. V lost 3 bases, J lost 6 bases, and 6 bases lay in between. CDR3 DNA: TGCGCCAGCAGCCAGGGTCCCAATGAGCAGTTCTTC. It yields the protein CASSQGPNEQFF.

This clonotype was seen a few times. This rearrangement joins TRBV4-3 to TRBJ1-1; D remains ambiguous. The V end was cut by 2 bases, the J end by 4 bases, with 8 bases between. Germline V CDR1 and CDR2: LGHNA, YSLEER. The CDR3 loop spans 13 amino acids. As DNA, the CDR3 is TGCGCCAGCAGCCAAAGTCGGCGCACTGAAGCTTTCTTT. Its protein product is CASSQSRRTEAFF.

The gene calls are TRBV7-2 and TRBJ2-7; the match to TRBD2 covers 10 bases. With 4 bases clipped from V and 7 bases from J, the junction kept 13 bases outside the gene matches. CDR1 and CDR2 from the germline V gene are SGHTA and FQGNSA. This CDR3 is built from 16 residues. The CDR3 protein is CASSSPRAGGPGEQYF. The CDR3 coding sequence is TGTGCCAGCAGCTCCCCTCGAGCGGGAGGGCCTGGTGAGCAGTACTTC.

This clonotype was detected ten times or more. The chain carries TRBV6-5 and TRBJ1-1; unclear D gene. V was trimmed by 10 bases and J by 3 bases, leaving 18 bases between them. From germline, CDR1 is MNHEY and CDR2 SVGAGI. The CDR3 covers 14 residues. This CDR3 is CATTPSLADTEAFF. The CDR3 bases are TGTGCCACCACCCCCTCGTTGGCGGACACTGAAGCTTTCTTT.

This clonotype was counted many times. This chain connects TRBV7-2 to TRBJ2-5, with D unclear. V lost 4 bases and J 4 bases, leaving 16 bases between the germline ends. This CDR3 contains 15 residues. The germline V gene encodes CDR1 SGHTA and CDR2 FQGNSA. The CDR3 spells CASSYRTNARETQYF. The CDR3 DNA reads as TGTGCCAGCAGCTACCGGACCAACGCGAGAGAGACCCAGTACTTC.

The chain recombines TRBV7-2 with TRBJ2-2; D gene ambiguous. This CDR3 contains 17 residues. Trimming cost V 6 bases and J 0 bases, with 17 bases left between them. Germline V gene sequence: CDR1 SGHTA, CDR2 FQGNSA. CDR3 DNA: TGTGCCAGCAGATCTAACTCTAGGCTCGCGAACACCGGGGAGCTGTTTTTT. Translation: CASRSNSRLANTGELFF.

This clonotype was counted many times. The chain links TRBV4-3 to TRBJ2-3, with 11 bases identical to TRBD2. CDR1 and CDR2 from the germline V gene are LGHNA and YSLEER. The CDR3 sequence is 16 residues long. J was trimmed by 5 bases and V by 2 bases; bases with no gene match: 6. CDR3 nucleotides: TGCGCCAGCAGCCAATTTAGCGGGGGGGCGAAAGATACGCAGTATTTT. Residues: CASSQFSGGAKDTQYF.

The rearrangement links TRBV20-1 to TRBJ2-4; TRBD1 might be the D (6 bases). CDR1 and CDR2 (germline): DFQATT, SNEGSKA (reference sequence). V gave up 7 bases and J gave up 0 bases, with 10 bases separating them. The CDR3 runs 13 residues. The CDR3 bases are TGCAGTGGAGTGGGACAAGCCAAAAACATTCAGTACTTC. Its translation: CSGVGQAKNIQYF.

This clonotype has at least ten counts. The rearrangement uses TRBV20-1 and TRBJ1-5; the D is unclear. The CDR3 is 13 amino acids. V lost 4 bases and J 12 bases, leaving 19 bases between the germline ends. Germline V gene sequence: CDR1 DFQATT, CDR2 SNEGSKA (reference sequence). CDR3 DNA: TGCAGTGCTATCCCGTACCTCGGTTCGCTCCAGCATTTT. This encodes CSAIPYLGSLQHF.

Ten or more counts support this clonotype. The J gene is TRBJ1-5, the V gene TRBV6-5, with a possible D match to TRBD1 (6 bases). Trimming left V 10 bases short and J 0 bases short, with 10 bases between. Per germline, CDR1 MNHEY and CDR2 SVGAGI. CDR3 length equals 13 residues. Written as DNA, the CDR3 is TGTGCCACCGGACAGTATAGCAATCAGCCCCAGCATTTT. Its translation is CATGQYSNQPQHF.

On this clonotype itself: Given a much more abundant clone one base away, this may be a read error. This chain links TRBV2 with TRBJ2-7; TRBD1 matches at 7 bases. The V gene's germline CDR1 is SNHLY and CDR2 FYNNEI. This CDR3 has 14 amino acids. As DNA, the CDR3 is TGTGTCAGCAGTGGTGGGACAGCCGTCTACGAGCAGTACTTC. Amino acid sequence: CVSSGGTAVYEQYF.

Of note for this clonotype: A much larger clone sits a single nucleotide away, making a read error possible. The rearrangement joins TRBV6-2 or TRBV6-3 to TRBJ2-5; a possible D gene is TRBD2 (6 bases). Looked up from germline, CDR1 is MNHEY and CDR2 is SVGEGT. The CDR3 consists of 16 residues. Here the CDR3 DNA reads TGTGCCGGCAGCCTCCCCCCGGGGGTTATCCAAGGGACCCAGTACTTC. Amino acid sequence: CAGSLPPGVIQGTQYF.

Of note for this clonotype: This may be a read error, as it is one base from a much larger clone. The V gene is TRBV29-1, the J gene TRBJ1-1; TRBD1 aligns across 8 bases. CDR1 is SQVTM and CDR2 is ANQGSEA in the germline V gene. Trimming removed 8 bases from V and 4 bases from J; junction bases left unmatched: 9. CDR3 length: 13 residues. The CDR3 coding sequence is TGCAGCATGGGGCAGGGGGCGGGCACTGAAGCTTTCTTT. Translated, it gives CSMGQGAGTEAFF.